Shown below are 11 T cell receptor beta chains from a single sample sequenced in a study of post-analysis software for immune sequencing data. Unique molecular identifiers were carried by the TCR beta cDNA libraries. Using its own MiXCR run on the PCR reads, TCRdb lists one record per CDR3 protein. The data show about 770,000 distinct CDR3 sequences, roughly 50% seen once. These receptors have no identified antigens. Study findings and constraints: There were four or five TRBV segments more frequent in patients than controls, and TRBV5-6, TRBV5-1 and TRBV20-1 were among them.

Material for sequencing was blood. These receptor sequences come from a girl between 10 and 17 years old with multiple sclerosis.

This chain links TRBV9 with TRBJ2-3; 9 bases are a match to TRBD2. V shed 3 bases, J shed 1 base, and the junction held 6 bases outside the gene matches. Germline CDR1 SGDLS, CDR2 YYNGEE. This CDR3 is built from 16 residues. In DNA form, the CDR3 reads TGTGCCAGCAGCGAGGGGACTAGCTGGGGCACAGATACGCAGTATTTT. This encodes CASSEGTSWGTDTQYF.

This chain uses TRBV20-1 with TRBJ2-7, with D possibly being TRBD1 or TRBD2 (5 bases each). V gave up 1 base and J gave up 0 bases, with 19 bases separating them. The length of the CDR3 is 17 residues. CDR1 and CDR2 (germline): DFQATT, SNEGSKA (reference sequence). The CDR3 DNA reads TGCAGTGCTAGAGGGTTCGGGGAGACAAGGGGCTCCTACGAGCAGTACTTC. Protein: CSARGFGETRGSYEQYF.

The V gene is TRBV6-5, the J gene TRBJ2-4; D remains unclear. Near its end, the DNA agrees better with TRBJ2-7, so the J call may be wrong. CDR1 is MNHEY and CDR2 is SVGAGI in the germline V gene. This CDR3 has 12 residues. DNA of the CDR3: TGTGCCAGCAGTTATACGGGCGGCGAGCAGTACTTC. Amino acid sequence: CASSYTGGEQYF.

CDR3 sequence reads: CASSAAGGRDIGYTGELFF. Written as DNA, the CDR3 is TGTGCCAGCAGTGCGGCGGGGGGGCGGGATATTGGCTACACCGGGGAGCTGTTTTTT. The chain has TRBV28 and TRBJ2-2; 9 bases are a match to TRBD2. The CDR3 is made up of 19 amino acids. Germline V gene data show CDR1 as MDHEN and CDR2 as SYDVKM. V lost 5 bases to trimming and J lost 3 bases; unmatched junction nucleotides: 16.

This clonotype appeared a single time. This chain connects TRBV29-1 to TRBJ2-5; 7 nucleotides line up with TRBD1. CDR1 and CDR2 from the germline V gene are SQVTM and ANQGSEA. The CDR3 contains 12 residues. J lost 1 base, V lost 4 bases, and 0 bases had no gene match. The CDR3 nucleotides read TGCAGCGTTGGGGACAGCCAAGAGACCCAGTACTTC. As protein: CSVGDSQETQYF.

In its sample, this clonotype was seen a few times. The chain couples TRBV3-1 to TRBJ2-1, with 12 bases identical to TRBD2. Germline CDR1 reads LGHDT; CDR2 reads YNNKEL (reference sequence). The CDR3 totals 18 residues. The V segment lost 0 bases and the J segment 8 bases; nucleotides outside the gene matches: 11. The CDR3 DNA reads as TGTGCCAGCAGCCAAGATGGTCTAGCGGGAGGGCCGGGGGATGAGCAGTTCTTC. Amino acids: CASSQDGLAGGPGDEQFF.

The chain joins TRBV7-3 to TRBJ2-1; tentatively, D is TRBD1 or TRBD2 (6 bases each). This CDR3 contains 13 residues. Germline CDR1 is SGHTA and CDR2 is FQGTGA. The ends were cut back, 1 base at V and 8 bases at J, with 9 bases in the middle. CDR3 bases: TGTGCCAGCAGCTTAATGGGGGGCGATGAGCAGTTCTTC. This codes for CASSLMGGDEQFF.

This clonotype was seen only a few times. The gene calls are TRBV7-9 and TRBJ2-1; 8 positions match TRBD2. The germline V gene has CDR1 SEHNR and CDR2 FQNEAQ (reference sequence). Trimming cost V 1 base and J 8 bases; bases outside gene matches: 7. The CDR3 consists of 15 residues. The CDR3 nucleotides read TGTGCCAGCAGCTTAGGTAGCGGGACGGGTGATGAGCAGTTCTTC. It translates to CASSLGSGTGDEQFF. The whole variable domain, filled in from reference TRBV7-9 and TRBJ2-1, reads DTGVSQNPRHKITKRGQNVTFRCDPISEHNRLYWYRQTLGQGPEFLTYFQNEAQLEKSRLLSDRFSAERPKGSFSTLEIQRTEQGDSAMYLCASSLGSGTGDEQFFGPGTRLTVL.

The sample holds a few counts of this clonotype. The chain uses TRBV3-1 and TRBJ2-5, with D uncertain. The CDR3 totals 16 residues. V dropped 0 bases and J dropped 2 bases, with 13 bases sitting between them. Looked up from germline, CDR1 is LGHDT and CDR2 is YNNKEL (reference sequence). In DNA form, the CDR3 reads TGTGCCAGCAGCCAAGATTGGGGTAGCCAACAAGAGACCCAGTACTTC. It yields the protein CASSQDWGSQQETQYF.

The V gene is TRBV7-2, the J gene TRBJ2-1, with TRBD1 identical over 11 bases. CDR1 SGHTA and CDR2 FQGNSA come from the germline V gene. Unmatched junction bases numbered 6, after V lost 3 bases and J lost 8 bases. The CDR3 has 15 amino acids. The CDR3 sequence: CASSLGQGGVDEQFF. The CDR3 bases are TGTGCCAGCAGCTTGGGACAGGGGGGGGTCGATGAGCAGTTCTTC.

The CDR3 DNA follows: TGTGCCATCAGTGATCTTGTCGGGTCCGCAGATACGCAGTATTTT. It is translated as CAISDLVGSADTQYF. This chain joins TRBV10-3 and TRBJ2-3; no clear D. With 3 bases removed from V and 4 bases from J, the gap between germline ends came to 14 bases. There are 15 residues in the CDR3. CDR1 ENHRY and CDR2 SYGVKD come from the germline V gene.